The 23 T cell receptor beta chains listed next were all sequenced from one sample in a study of blood T cell repertoires in COVID-19. Profiling relied on immunoSEQ multiplex PCR, and the TCRdb table lists in-frame clones only, not all of them. The sample carries 250,000 to 350,000 clones, about 86% recorded once. Sequences were obtained from peripheral blood. The receptors here all came from a woman aged 30 to 39 who had recovered from COVID-19.

The CDR3 spells CASSYRDRGGKLFF. In DNA form, the CDR3 reads TGTGCCAGCAGCTACCGAGACAGGGGGGGAAAACTGTTTTTT. The chain recombines TRBV5-4 with TRBJ1-4; 9 nucleotides agree with TRBD1. CDR3 length: 14 amino acids. The germline V gene encodes CDR1 SGHNT and CDR2 YYREEE (reference sequence). The V gene end was trimmed by 3 bases and the J gene end by 10 bases; junction bases not matched to a gene: 7.

This chain connects TRBV29-1 to TRBJ2-7; D possibly corresponds to TRBD2 (6 bases). The CDR3 covers 15 residues. V lost 7 bases and J 5 bases, leaving 24 bases between the germline ends. Germline-derived CDR1 and CDR2 are SQVTM and ANQGSEA. CDR3 loop: CSAITQEGRFDEQYF. The CDR3, as DNA: TGCAGCGCAATCACACAGGAGGGTCGTTTCGACGAGCAGTACTTC.

The count of this clone is one. The gene calls are TRBV5-1 and TRBJ2-7; D is unclear. CDR1 is SGHRS and CDR2 is YFSETQ in the germline V gene. Trimming took off 5 bases at V and 0 bases at J, with 6 bases between the two ends. This CDR3 has 12 residues. The CDR3 spells CASRLSSYEQYF. The CDR3 DNA sequence: TGCGCCAGCAGGCTGAGCTCCTACGAGCAGTACTTC. Variable domain in full (rest from reference TRBV5-1 and TRBJ2-7): KAGVTQTPRYLIKTRGQQVTLSCSPISGHRSVSWYQQTPGQGLQFLFEYFSETQRNKGNFPGRFSGRQFSNSRSEMNVSTLELGDSALYLCASRLSSYEQYFGPGTRLTVT.

The CDR3 here is CASGFFLRGGGPSYEQYF. CDR3 bases: TGTGCTAGTGGTTTCTTCCTAAGGGGCGGGGGACCATCCTACGAGCAGTACTTC. The chain recombines TRBV12-5 with TRBJ2-7, with TRBD2 matching over 7 bases. The ends lost 3 bases at V and 1 base at J; junction bases unmatched: 15. CDR1 is LGHNT, CDR2 FRNRAP, per germline. The CDR3 length is 18 residues. The full variable domain, its missing parts supplied by reference TRBV12-5 and TRBJ2-7, is DARVTQTPRHKVTEMGQEVTMRCQPILGHNTVFWYRQTMMQGLELLAYFRNRAPLDDSGMPKDRFSAEMPDATLATLKIQPSEPRDSAVYFCASGFFLRGGGPSYEQYFGPGTRLTVT.

V and J are TRBV2 and TRBJ1-1; TRBD1 matches at 8 bases. Per the germline V gene, CDR1 is SNHLY and CDR2 is FYNNEI. With V trimmed by 6 bases and J by 4 bases, 7 bases remained unmatched. CDR3 length: 14 residues. The CDR3 DNA follows: TGTGCCAGCAGGCCTCAGGGGGCGGGCACTGAAGCTTTCTTT. It yields the protein CASRPQGAGTEAFF.

The rearrangement links TRBV10-3 to TRBJ2-2, with 7 bases that match TRBD1. CDR3 length: 15 residues. Trimming removed 3 bases from V and 4 bases from J; junction bases left unmatched: 5. CDR1 and CDR2 from the germline V gene are ENHRY and SYGVKD. The CDR3 nucleotides read TGTGCCATCAGTGACCACAGGGGATCCACCGGGGAGCTGTTTTTT. Amino acids: CAISDHRGSTGELFF.

The chain couples TRBV4-1 to TRBJ1-6; 7 nucleotides align to TRBD1. The V gene's germline CDR1 is MGHRA and CDR2 YSYEKL. The ends lost 0 bases at V and 9 bases at J; junction bases unmatched: 8. The CDR3 covers 16 residues. CDR3 amino acids: CASSQDSAAGGSPLHF. The CDR3 DNA sequence: TGCGCCAGCAGCCAAGATAGCGCAGCAGGGGGTTCACCCCTCCACTTT.

The table lists this clone with a few counts. The V call is TRBV6-5, the J call TRBJ2-7; 11 bases are a match to TRBD2. V lost 6 bases, J lost 10 bases, and 11 bases stayed unmatched. The CDR3 runs to 14 residues. Germline CDR1 MNHEY, CDR2 SVGAGI. CDR3 residues: CASRPIAGGPHQYF. In nucleotides, the CDR3 is TGTGCCAGCAGACCCATAGCGGGAGGGCCGCATCAGTACTTC.

This rearrangement joins TRBV6-5 to TRBJ1-2, with 7 bases matching TRBD1. Germline CDR1 MNHEY, CDR2 SVGAGI. With 6 bases clipped from V and 4 bases from J, the junction kept 8 bases outside the gene matches. The CDR3 has 14 residues. In DNA form, the CDR3 reads TGTGCCAGCAGCCCGACAGGGCCCGGCTATGGCTACACCTTC. Protein product: CASSPTGPGYGYTF.

The CDR3 coding sequence is TGTGCCAGCAGTGAAATGGCCCCCAATGAGCAGTTCTTC. Residues: CASSEMAPNEQFF. The genes are TRBV2 and TRBJ2-1; D is unclear. The CDR3 length is 13 residues. Germline values: CDR1 SNHLY, CDR2 FYNNEI. Trimming shortened V by 2 bases and J by 6 bases, and 8 bases separated the two germline ends.

The V call is TRBV2, the J call TRBJ2-3, with D possibly TRBD2 on 5 matching bases. CDR1 SNHLY and CDR2 FYNNEI come from the germline V gene. The CDR3 spans 15 residues. Trimming removed 3 bases at V and 2 bases at J, with 12 bases between. CDR3 coding DNA: TGTGCCAGCAGTGAGGCGGGTGACCTCACAGATACGCAGTATTTT. Residues: CASSEAGDLTDTQYF.

This rearrangement joins TRBV4-1 to TRBJ1-5, with TRBD1 as a possible D gene (5 bases). V lost 0 bases and J 2 bases, leaving 23 bases between the germline ends. CDR3 length: 20 residues. From germline, CDR1 is MGHRA and CDR2 YSYEKL. The CDR3 DNA follows: TGCGCCAGCAGCCAAGATAAGATTGAGACAGTAAGGAGGGGCAATCAGCCCCAGCATTTT. Its protein is CASSQDKIETVRRGNQPQHF.

The chain joins TRBV10-3 to TRBJ2-7; 9 bases map to TRBD1. With V trimmed by 5 bases and J by 4 bases, 6 bases remained unmatched. CDR3 length equals 14 residues. The germline V gene encodes CDR1 ENHRY and CDR2 SYGVKD. CDR3 DNA: TGTGCCATCAGTCCCGGGACAGGGTCGTACGAGCAGTACTTC. Translating gives CAISPGTGSYEQYF.

Written as DNA, the CDR3 is TGTGCCAGTAGTGGACTTGGACAGGGAGAAGAGACCCAGTACTTC. Its protein is CASSGLGQGEETQYF. The chain uses TRBV19 and TRBJ2-5, with 8 bases fitting TRBD1. V shed 5 bases and J 3 bases; nucleotides not matched to a gene: 8. Germline V gene data show CDR1 as LNHDA and CDR2 as SQIVND (reference sequence). This CDR3 spans 15 amino acids.

CDR3: CASSLDSGGLFSADTQYF. As DNA, the CDR3 is TGTGCCAGCAGCTTAGATAGCGGGGGGCTATTCTCAGCAGATACGCAGTATTTT. The genes are TRBV7-2 and TRBJ2-3; the match to TRBD2 covers 10 bases. Germline CDR1 SGHTA, CDR2 FQGNSA. The CDR3 runs to 18 residues. V was pared by 1 base and J by 4 bases, with 11 bases of the junction left unmatched.

CDR3 residues: CASSQLAGSSYEQYF. The DNA of the CDR3 is TGCGCCAGCAGCCAACTAGCGGGAAGCTCCTACGAGCAGTACTTC. The rearrangement links TRBV4-1 to TRBJ2-7; 9 positions match TRBD2. Germline V gene sequence: CDR1 MGHRA, CDR2 YSYEKL. The junction had 2 bases not matched to a gene; V was cut back by 2 bases and J by 0 bases. This CDR3 is built from 15 residues.

This clone turned up a few times. This chain uses TRBV28 with TRBJ1-5; no definite D call. The CDR3 spans 12 residues. The germline V gene has CDR1 MDHEN and CDR2 SYDVKM. V was cut by 6 bases and J by 3 bases, with 6 bases left in between. The CDR3 protein is CASSLINQPQHF. The CDR3 DNA reads as TGTGCCAGCAGCCTAATCAATCAGCCCCAGCATTTT. The entire variable domain, with the rest obtained from reference TRBV28 and TRBJ1-5, is as follows: DVKVTQSSRYLVKRTGEKVFLECVQDMDHENMFWYRQDPGLGLRLIYFSYDVKMKEKGDIPEGYSVSREKKERFSLILESASTNQTSMYLCASSLINQPQHFGDGTRLSIL.

The chain couples TRBV19 to TRBJ1-1; D remains ambiguous. CDR3 size: 15 residues. Germline V gene lookup returns CDR1 LNHDA and CDR2 SQIVND (reference sequence). The germline V and J ends were trimmed by 0 bases and 5 bases, with 13 bases remaining between them. DNA of the CDR3: TGTGCCAGTAGTATAGATTGGCCCCCCAGGACTGAAGCTTTCTTT. Encoded protein: CASSIDWPPRTEAFF.

The gene calls are TRBV14 and TRBJ2-4; 7 bases align to TRBD2. Germline CDR1 is SGHDN and CDR2 is FVKESK. The CDR3 is 20 amino acids. V lost 3 bases to trimming and J lost 0 bases; unmatched junction nucleotides: 17. The DNA for the CDR3 is TGTGCCAGCAGCCAGGGTGGTCGGGACTACCCCGCGGGAGCCAAAAACATTCAGTACTTC. It translates to CASSQGGRDYPAGAKNIQYF.

The chain recombines TRBV2 with TRBJ2-7; 7 bases agree with TRBD1. Germline lookup yields CDR1 SNHLY and CDR2 FYNNEI. This CDR3 has 13 residues. The V and J ends lost 8 bases and 6 bases, in that order; junction bases with no gene match: 10. The CDR3: CASSGGQMIEQYF. The CDR3 nucleotides read TGTGCCAGCTCAGGGGGACAGATGATCGAGCAGTACTTC.

V gene TRBV7-9 combines with J gene TRBJ1-2; TRBD1 matches at 7 bases. The germline V gene has CDR1 SEHNR and CDR2 FQNEAQ (reference sequence). The junction had 7 bases not matched to a gene; V was cut back by 2 bases and J by 4 bases. The CDR3 covers 15 residues. DNA for the CDR3: TGTGCCAGCAGCTTATCTCAGGGGGAAATCTATGGCTACACCTTC. Translating gives CASSLSQGEIYGYTF.

The chain employs TRBV3-1 (or the pseudogene TRBV3-2) and TRBJ1-1; no clear D. The CDR3 contains 13 residues. Trimming took 1 base from V and 4 from J, leaving 7 bases between them. Germline V gene data show CDR1 as LGHDT and CDR2 as YNNKEL (reference sequence). The CDR3, as DNA: TGTGCCAGCAGCCAAGTGGGCAGCACTGAAGCTTTCTTT. This codes for CASSQVGSTEAFF.

The chain recombines TRBV6-2 or TRBV6-3 with TRBJ1-5, with 10 bases fitting TRBD1. Trimming took 6 bases from V and 0 from J; bases not matched to a gene: 8. The CDR3 is 17 amino acids. Per germline, CDR1 MNHEY and CDR2 SVGEGT. The CDR3: CASSRRDRGYSNQPQHF. The CDR3 nucleotides are TGTGCCAGCAGCCGCCGGGACAGGGGATATAGCAATCAGCCCCAGCATTTT.